This section outlines one T cell receptor (beta chain) sequence together with its context. In the original analysis: Using reference gene primer amplification, nucleated cell counts were estimated. Generated by immunoSEQ multiplex PCR, the TCRdb table keeps only in-frame clones and is missing some. D and trimming were read from the DNA, whereas the V and J calls and clone size are those reported in that table. Among 95,000 to 100,000 clones listed, around 87% were seen once. The entry originates in a study of blood T cell repertoires in COVID-19. Study in general: T cells, B-cell-depleted T cells, or PBMCs provided the cDNA or gDNA that served as material.

The CDR3 extends over 14 amino acids. V dropped 5 bases and J dropped 3 bases, with 11 bases sitting between them. Germline assignment: CDR1 MNHEY and CDR2 SMNVEV (reference sequence). The chain carries TRBV27 and TRBJ1-5, with D possibly TRBD1 on 5 matching bases. The sequenced sample was peripheral blood. This clonotype was sampled from a woman in her thirties with acute or convalescent COVID-19. As DNA, the CDR3 is TGTGCCAGCAGTCCAGGGAGGGTCAATCAGCCCCAGCATTTT. Amino acid sequence: CASSPGRVNQPQHF.